Listed below are T cell receptor beta chains from one sample, sequenced in a study of response to subunit inactivated influenza vaccine. TCRdb itself ran the RT-PCR reads through MiXCR, one entry per CDR3 protein. This sample has hundreds of thousands of distinct CDR3 sequences; approximately 12% occur once, and the top ten carry 10%. This material consisted of PBMCs from blood, taken on the day of vaccination. The receptors were gathered from a man aged 45-65 years who received an inactivated influenza vaccine. CDR3s include the opening cysteine and the closing phenylalanine or tryptophan. A D gene is named only where the DNA matches it firmly. Some rows mark clone size as missing; the rest say once, few, many or name a class of expanded clone.

v_call,clone_size,j_call,d_call,cdr3_nt,cdr3_aa
TRBV7-2,many,TRBJ1-2,TRBD1,TGTGCCAGCAGCTCCCGACAGGGAGGGTACGGCTACACCTTC,CASSSRQGGYGYTF
TRBV5-5,many,TRBJ2-5,TRBD2,TGTGCCAGCAGCCTCCTAGCGGGAGAGGAGACCCAGTACTTC,CASSLLAGEETQYF
TRBV6-1,few,TRBJ2-3,TRBD2,TGTGCCAGCAGGGGACTAGCGAGTTTCACAGATACGCAGTATTTT,CASRGLASFTDTQYF
TRBV7-2,few,TRBJ1-2,NA,TGTGCCAGCAGCTTAGGCCCGACAGCTAAGTCTCACGGCTACACCTTC,CASSLGPTAKSHGYTF
TRBV6-5,few,TRBJ2-2,NA,TGTGCCAGCAGTTACTCGACTTGGGGGCGCAAGACCGGGGAGCTGTTTTTT,CASSYSTWGRKTGELFF
TRBV20-1,few,TRBJ2-3,TRBD2,TGCAGTGCTAGAGCCGGGACTAGCGGAAGCCGCACAGATACGCAGTATTTT,CSARAGTSGSRTDTQYF
TRBV2,NA,TRBJ2-1,NA,TGTGCCAGCAGTGAACAGCACCCTCTATTACAGTTCTTC,CASSEQHPLLQFF
TRBV29-1,NA,TRBJ2-3,NA,TGCAGCGTTGATGGAGATACGCAGTATTTT,CSVDGDTQYF
TRBV18,few,TRBJ2-3,NA,TGTGCCAGCTCACCACCTTCCGGGATCGGAGATACGCAGTATTTT,CASSPPSGIGDTQYF
TRBV5-1,few,TRBJ2-7,NA,TGCGCCAGCAGCTTGAACCTAGAGCCCTACGAGCAGTACTTC,CASSLNLEPYEQYF
TRBV6-4,NA,TRBJ1-1,NA,TGTGCCAGCAGTGACGGAGACACTGAAGCTTTCTTT,CASSDGDTEAFF
TRBV6-5,few,TRBJ2-1,TRBD1,TGTGCCAGCAGTTATTGGGGCGGGACAGGTTACAATGAGCAGTTCTTC,CASSYWGGTGYNEQFF
TRBV28,NA,TRBJ2-7,NA,TGTGCCAGCAGCTCCATGACCAACGAGCAGTACTTC,CASSSMTNEQYF